Sequencing of this T cell receptor (beta chain) was carried out in a study of OX40 agonist ivuxolimab in advanced cancers. Study as a whole: Dosing consisted of intravenous ivuxolimab at 0.01 to 10 mg/kg every 2 weeks.

The CDR3 totals 14 residues. V was cut by 6 bases and J by 4 bases, with 12 bases left in between. Germline values: CDR1 MNHEY, CDR2 SMNVEV (reference sequence). Clones were read by immunoSEQ multiplex PCR, and TCRdb kept only the in-frame ones, dropping some. Of approximately 84,000 clones listed, approximately 86% are singletons. The specimen was CD4+ or CD8+ T cells sorted from blood, collected in a trial of the OX40 agonist ivuxolimab. The chain has TRBV27 and TRBJ1-4; D remains unclear. The sequence was obtained from an adult with an advanced solid tumor such as melanoma, head and neck, liver or kidney cancer. CDR3 in DNA: TGTGCCAGCAGCCCCCTTGACCATAATGAAAAACTGTTTTTT. It codes for CASSPLDHNEKLFF. Combining the CDR3 with reference TRBV27 and TRBJ1-4 gives the whole variable domain EAQVTQNPRYLITVTGKKLTVTCSQNMNHEYMSWYRQDPGLGLRQIYYSMNVEVTDKGDVPEGYKVSRKEKRNFPLILESPSPNQTSLYFCASSPLDHNEKLFFGSGTQLSVL.